This T cell receptor beta chain was found in a study of CD8+ T cells in alopecia areata. Alopecia areata patients gave lesional scalp punch biopsies and peripheral blood samples. Trimming left V 4 bases short and J 2 bases short, with 13 bases between. This CDR3 comprises 16 residues. CDR1 is SGDLS and CDR2 is YYNGEE in the germline V gene. Once RNA had been extracted, it was reverse transcribed into cDNA to act as the sequencing template. TCRdb keeps only in-frame clones here, not all; method: immunoSEQ multiplex PCR. This sample has 70,000 to 95,000 clones, with approximately 50% found just once. J is TRBJ2-6 and V is TRBV9; D is unresolved. Input material: NKG2D-high CD8+ T cells sorted from blood. The source is a human donor with alopecia areata. This CDR3 is CASSTRLPAGANVLTF. The CDR3 DNA follows: TGTGCCAGCAGCACCCGACTGCCTGCTGGGGCCAACGTCCTGACTTTC.